One and the same sample provided the 18 T cell receptor beta chains below, sequenced in a study of lymphopenia after photon versus proton radiotherapy. The assay was immunoSEQ multiplex PCR, and TCRdb's table has in-frame clones only and misses some. The table shows roughly 150,000 clones, with approximately 91% occurring only once. Sequencing used peripheral blood, obtained from a patient treated with photon-based radiotherapy. These receptors were obtained from a man in his forties or fifties with gastric cancer.

The chain carries TRBV21-1 and TRBJ1-1. TRBV21-1 corresponds to a pseudogene. The CDR3 spans 12 residues. For the CDR3, the DNA is TGTGCCAGCAGCGCGGGGGACACTGAAGCTTTCTTT. Translated, it gives CASSAGDTEAFF.

The chain is built from TRBV9 and TRBJ1-2; 7 bases are a match to TRBD1. Germline lookup yields CDR1 SGDLS and CDR2 YYNGEE. The J segment lost 4 bases and the V segment lost 7 bases, leaving 10 bases of the junction unmatched. The CDR3 spans 14 residues. The CDR3 region is CASGNRGRSYGYTF. DNA of the CDR3: TGTGCCAGCGGAAACAGGGGAAGGAGCTATGGCTACACCTTC.

The rearrangement joins TRBV4-2 to TRBJ1-3; a possible D gene is TRBD1 (5 bases). The ends were cut back, 0 bases at V and 3 bases at J, with 15 bases in the middle. The germline gives CDR1 LGHNA, CDR2 YNFKEQ. The length of the CDR3 is 17 residues. CDR3 nucleotides: TGTGCCAGCAGCCAAGATCGGCAGGGACCTGGTGGAAACACCATATATTTT. Amino acid sequence: CASSQDRQGPGGNTIYF.

The chain employs TRBV15 and TRBJ1-4; TRBD1 agrees at 8 bases. The V gene end was trimmed by 3 bases and the J gene end by 8 bases; junction bases not matched to a gene: 11. The length of the CDR3 is 16 residues. Germline loops: CDR1 LNHNV, CDR2 YYDKDF (reference sequence). DNA for the CDR3: TGTGCCACCAGCAGGGAAGACAGGGGTCTAGAGGAAAAACTGTTTTTT. This sequence encodes CATSREDRGLEEKLFF.

This sequence joins TRBV7-2 and TRBJ1-5, with no clear D. Germline loops: CDR1 SGHTA, CDR2 FQGNSA. The CDR3 runs to 13 residues. The V end lost 6 bases, the J end lost 4 bases, and 10 bases lay between the germline ends. This CDR3 is CASRRVTNQPQHF. In nucleotides, the CDR3 is TGTGCCAGCAGAAGGGTTACGAATCAGCCCCAGCATTTT.

The genes are TRBV5-8 and TRBJ2-2, with D unclear. Trimming took off 3 bases at V and 6 bases at J, with 9 bases between the two ends. There are 13 residues in the CDR3. Per the germline V gene, CDR1 is SGHTS and CDR2 is YDEGEE. The DNA of the CDR3 is TGTGCCAGCAGCTCTCTCGTGGCCGGGGAGCTGTTTTTT. Protein product: CASSSLVAGELFF. Full variable domain (rest looked up from reference TRBV5-8 and TRBJ2-2): EAGVTQSPTHLIKTRGQQATLRCSPISGHTSVYWYQQALGLGLQFLLWYDEGEERNRGNFPPRFSGRQFPNYSSELNVNALELEDSALYLCASSSLVAGELFFGEGSRLTVL.

The chain couples TRBV5-8 to TRBJ2-3; D uncertain. V lost 9 bases to trimming and J lost 11 bases, with 16 bases between them. Germline-derived CDR1 and CDR2 are SGHTS and YDEGEE. The CDR3 sequence is 11 residues long. The CDR3 DNA sequence: TGTGCCACACATAGGACCATCGGGCAGTATTTT. This gives the protein CATHRTIGQYF.

This clone was counted a few times. This sequence joins TRBV28 and TRBJ1-2; TRBD1 is a possible D gene (5 bases). The germline V gene has CDR1 MDHEN and CDR2 SYDVKM. The CDR3 covers 12 residues. The V gene lost 3 bases and the J gene lost 13 bases, with 15 bases spanning the gap. The CDR3 sequence is CASSFGATEATF. In DNA form, the CDR3 reads TGTGCCAGCAGTTTCGGGGCCACAGAAGCCACCTTC.

The rearrangement joins TRBV28 to TRBJ2-1, with 7 bases identical to TRBD2. After removal of 10 bases from V and 1 base from J, the junction contained 7 bases not matched to a gene. The CDR3 covers 14 residues. Looked up from germline, CDR1 is MDHEN and CDR2 is SYDVKM. As DNA, the CDR3 is TGTGCCACCGCGGGAGCGGCTTCCTACAATGAGCAGTTCTTC. It encodes CATAGAASYNEQFF.

V is TRBV30 and J is TRBJ1-2; D perhaps matches TRBD1 (5 bases). Between the trimmed V and J ends, which lost 0 bases and 2 bases, there was a span of 7 bases. The CDR3 has 13 amino acids. The germline V gene has CDR1 GTSNPN and CDR2 SVGIG (reference sequence). The CDR3 coding sequence is TGTGCCTGGAGTGTCAGGGCCAACTATGGCTACACCTTC. Residues: CAWSVRANYGYTF.

The chain recombines TRBV4-1 with TRBJ2-5; D possibly corresponds to TRBD1 (5 bases). CDR1 and CDR2 (germline): MGHRA, YSYEKL. V was clipped by 1 base and J by 5 bases, with 14 bases between them. The CDR3 consists of 15 residues. The CDR3 DNA follows: TGCGCCAGCAGCCAAGGAACTCCCAACAGGGAGACCCAGTACTTC. Protein product: CASSQGTPNRETQYF.

The sample holds one count of this clone. This chain joins TRBV9 and TRBJ2-7; tentative D call: TRBD1 (5 bases). This CDR3 is 14 amino acids long. Germline loops: CDR1 SGDLS, CDR2 YYNGEE. Trimming removed 0 bases from V and 3 bases from J, with 10 bases in between. The CDR3 coding sequence is TGTGCCAGCAGCGTAGGGGGCAGTGGCTACGAGCAGTACTTC. This encodes CASSVGGSGYEQYF.

The rearrangement links TRBV5-1 to TRBJ2-1; TRBD2 matches 10 bases. The CDR3 covers 13 residues. Germline V gene lookup returns CDR1 SGHRS and CDR2 YFSETQ. V shed 6 bases and J 6 bases; nucleotides not matched to a gene: 3. CDR3 sequence: CASTLAGVNEQFF. DNA for the CDR3: TGCGCCAGCACTCTAGCGGGAGTCAATGAGCAGTTCTTC.

The DNA for the CDR3 is TGTGCCAGTAGTACCCCCACAGGGGGCAAGAATGAGCAGTTCTTC. It specifies CASSTPTGGKNEQFF. V and J are TRBV19 and TRBJ2-1; 9 bases fit TRBD1. Germline CDR1 LNHDA, CDR2 SQIVND (reference sequence). The CDR3 is 15 residues long. The ends lost 4 bases at V and 7 bases at J; junction bases unmatched: 8.

The rearrangement joins TRBV2 to TRBJ2-7; 9 bases match TRBD1. Germline CDR1 SNHLY, CDR2 FYNNEI. CDR3 length: 16 residues. V trimming: 0 bases; J trimming: 5 bases; junction bases outside the gene matches: 8. CDR3 amino acids: CASSEAPGQGRDEQYF. The CDR3 bases are TGTGCCAGCAGTGAAGCCCCGGGACAGGGCAGGGACGAGCAGTACTTC.

This clone was seen just once. The genes are TRBV2 and TRBJ1-2; D call uncertain. In germline, CDR1 is SNHLY, CDR2 FYNNEI. Deletions cut 5 bases from V and 1 base from J, with 14 bases between. The CDR3 sequence is 15 residues long. CDR3 nucleotides: TGTGCCAGCAGTCCCCGGGCCCTAATTAACTATGGCTACACCTTC. It is translated as CASSPRALINYGYTF. The complete variable domain, with remaining parts taken from reference TRBV2 and TRBJ1-2, reads EPEVTQTPSHQVTQMGQEVILRCVPISNHLYFYWYRQILGQKVEFLVSFYNNEISEKSEIFDDQFSVERPDGSNFTLKIRSTKLEDSAMYFCASSPRALINYGYTFGSGTRLTVV.

This clone was seen only once. V is TRBV30 and J is TRBJ1-3, with D perhaps matching TRBD1 (6 bases). The germline V gene encodes CDR1 GTSNPN and CDR2 SVGIG (reference sequence). V was clipped by 2 bases and J by 0 bases, with 11 bases between them. This CDR3 comprises 15 residues. The CDR3 DNA reads as TGTGCCTGGAGTACAGGGAGGATCTCTGGAAACACCATATATTTT. Amino acids: CAWSTGRISGNTIYF.

This chain links TRBV7-2 with TRBJ2-1; 10 nucleotides match TRBD1. Germline CDR1 SGHTA, CDR2 FQGNSA. The CDR3 runs to 14 residues. Trimming at V came to 5 bases and at J to 8 bases, leaving 6 bases not matched to a gene. CDR3 DNA sequence: TGTGCCAGCAGCGCGGCGGGACAGGGGCATGAGCAGTTCTTC. Translated: CASSAAGQGHEQFF. Full variable domain (rest looked up from reference TRBV7-2 and TRBJ2-1): GAGVSQSPSNKVTEKGKDVELRCDPISGHTALYWYRQSLGQGLEFLIYFQGNSAPDKSGLPSDRFSAERTGGSVSTLTIQRTQQEDSAVYLCASSAAGQGHEQFFGPGTRLTVL.